Listed below are T cell receptor beta chains from one sample, sequenced in a study of cytomegalovirus exposure and HLA in healthy donors. Measured with immunoSEQ multiplex PCR; TCRdb has only the in-frame clones, and not every one. The table lists some 150,000 clones, roughly 72% of them singletons. The sequenced material came from PBMCs. Receptor source: a man aged 25 to 45 in good health and CMV-seronegative. Each CDR3 is given with its conserved first and last residue. The order of the fields is clone size, D gene, V gene, J gene, CDR3 protein, CDR3 DNA. D genes are given only for firm matches. Expanded clones get a size class; other rows say once, few or many, or leave the size out.

size: .
D: TRBD1
V: TRBV4-2
J: TRBJ1-1
CDR3: CASSPWTGNMNTEAFF
DNA: TGTGCCAGCAGCCCATGGACAGGGAACATGAACACTGAAGCTTTCTTT

size: .
D: .
V: TRBV7-6
J: TRBJ1-6
CDR3: CASSSGGGANSPLHF
DNA: TGTGCCAGCAGCTCGGGGGGCGGAGCCAATTCACCCCTCCACTTT

size: .
D: .
V: TRBV18
J: TRBJ2-5
CDR3: CASSPYQGQETQYF
DNA: TGTGCCAGCTCACCGTATCAGGGCCAAGAGACCCAGTACTTC

size: .
D: TRBD1
V: TRBV29-1
J: TRBJ1-2
CDR3: CSVEGRGTGLKGYTF
DNA: TGCAGCGTTGAAGGCCGAGGGACAGGGCTAAAAGGCTACACCTTC

size: .
D: .
V: TRBV21-1
J: TRBJ2-7
CDR3: CASSPTPSRRELYEQYF
DNA: TGTGCCAGCAGCCCGACTCCCTCGAGACGGGAGTTGTACGAGCAGTACTTC

size: few
D: TRBD1
V: TRBV19
J: TRBJ1-1
CDR3: CAARQGAAREAFF
DNA: TGTGCCGCCCGACAGGGTGCCGCCCGAGAAGCTTTCTTT

size: .
D: TRBD2
V: TRBV5-1
J: TRBJ2-1
CDR3: CASSSLLAGAHYNEQFF
DNA: TGCGCCAGCAGCTCCCTTTTAGCGGGGGCCCATTACAATGAGCAGTTCTTC

size: .
D: TRBD2
V: TRBV27
J: TRBJ2-2
CDR3: CASSTSGLAAGELFF
DNA: TGTGCCAGCAGTACATCGGGACTAGCCGCCGGGGAGCTGTTTTTT

size: .
D: TRBD1
V: TRBV5-4
J: TRBJ1-1
CDR3: CASSFGTGGDLVTEAFF
DNA: TGTGCCAGCAGCTTCGGGACAGGGGGCGATTTAGTCACTGAAGCTTTCTTT

size: .
D: .
V: TRBV7-9
J: TRBJ1-1
CDR3: CASSYGVNTEAFF
DNA: TGTGCCAGCAGTTACGGGGTTAACACTGAAGCTTTCTTT

size: .
D: .
V: TRBV5-1
J: TRBJ1-1
CDR3: CASSPTTVPGTEAFF
DNA: TGCGCCAGCAGCCCAACGACAGTTCCGGGCACTGAAGCTTTCTTT

size: few
D: .
V: TRBV11-3
J: TRBJ1-1
CDR3: CASSLRGRDTEAFF
DNA: TGTGCCAGCAGCTTAAGGGGGAGGGACACTGAAGCTTTCTTT

size: .
D: .
V: TRBV19
J: TRBJ1-5
CDR3: CASSINGDSNQPQHF
DNA: TGTGCCAGTAGTATTAACGGGGATAGCAATCAGCCCCAGCATTTT

size: .
D: .
V: TRBV29-1
J: TRBJ2-1
CDR3: CSVEGQAGSYNEQFF
DNA: TGCAGCGTTGAGGGGCAGGCCGGCTCCTACAATGAGCAGTTCTTC

size: .
D: TRBD1
V: TRBV30
J: TRBJ2-5
CDR3: CAWSKNRGLKETQYF
DNA: TGTGCCTGGAGTAAAAACAGGGGTTTAAAAGAGACCCAGTACTTC

size: .
D: .
V: TRBV6-5
J: TRBJ2-6
CDR3: CASREPGGANVLTF
DNA: TGTGCCAGCAGGGAACCGGGGGGGGCCAACGTCCTGACTTTC

size: .
D: .
V: TRBV27
J: TRBJ1-1
CDR3: CASSLSGGANTEAFF
DNA: TGTGCCAGCAGTTTATCCGGGGGGGCGAACACTGAAGCTTTCTTT

size: .
D: .
V: TRBV19
J: TRBJ2-2
CDR3: CASGKTGELFF
DNA: TGTGCCAGCGGGAAAACCGGGGAGCTGTTTTTT

size: .
D: .
V: TRBV5-4
J: TRBJ2-5
CDR3: CASSFQFQETQYF
DNA: TGTGCCAGCAGCTTCCAGTTCCAAGAGACCCAGTACTTC

size: .
D: .
V: TRBV29-1
J: TRBJ2-2
CDR3: CSDQTDSYTGELFF
DNA: TGCAGCGACCAAACCGACAGTTACACCGGGGAGCTGTTTTTT

size: .
D: TRBD1
V: TRBV5-4
J: TRBJ2-2
CDR3: CASRKTGDTGELFF
DNA: TGTGCCAGCAGGAAGACAGGGGACACCGGGGAGCTGTTTTTT

size: .
D: .
V: TRBV6-6
J: TRBJ2-5
CDR3: CASSPLFVETQYF
DNA: TGTGCCAGCAGTCCCCTTTTCGTAGAGACCCAGTACTTC

size: .
D: TRBD1
V: TRBV4-2
J: TRBJ2-5
CDR3: CASSQGQGIEETQYF
DNA: TGTGCCAGCAGCCAAGGACAGGGGATTGAGGAGACCCAGTACTTC

size: .
D: .
V: TRBV7-2
J: TRBJ2-3
CDR3: CASSLAWGRQTRTDTQYF
DNA: TGTGCCAGCAGCTTAGCGTGGGGCAGACAGACCCGCACAGATACGCAGTATTTT

size: once
D: TRBD1
V: TRBV6-5
J: TRBJ2-7
CDR3: CASSRDRAYEQYF
DNA: TGTGCCAGCAGCCGGGACAGAGCCTACGAGCAGTACTTC

size: .
D: .
V: TRBV4-2
J: TRBJ1-6
CDR3: CASSQDAGVRSYNSPLHF
DNA: TGTGCCAGCAGCCAAGATGCAGGGGTACGCTCCTATAATTCACCCCTCCACTTT